The entry below gives a single T cell receptor beta chain sequence along with its context. Its antigen is currently unknown. These data originate in a study of cytomegalovirus exposure and HLA in healthy donors. General study results and limits: Among immune exposure information, only CMV serostatus was available. Follow-up analysis later connected one missense variant in DCLRE1C with trimming of TCR beta V- and J-genes.

Germline CDR1 reads LGHNA; CDR2 reads YNFKEQ. V was trimmed by 4 bases and J by 0 bases, leaving 16 bases between them. This CDR3 is built from 18 residues. The PCR used 60 Vbeta and 13 Jbeta primers. Sequenced by immunoSEQ multiplex PCR; TCRdb stores in-frame clones only, minus some. The sample has some 130,000 clones; the top ten hold around 1.6%. The source is a woman aged 40-49 years in good health and CMV-seropositive. Specimen: PBMCs. V is TRBV4-2 and J is TRBJ2-6, with D possibly being TRBD2 (5 bases). The CDR3 is CASSPIPMRASGANVLTF. CDR3 bases: TGTGCCAGCAGCCCGATACCTATGAGGGCCTCTGGGGCCAACGTCCTGACTTTC.